This T cell receptor beta chain is from a study of blood T cell repertoires in COVID-19. With V trimmed by 5 bases and J by 6 bases, 13 bases remained unmatched. This CDR3 spans 16 amino acids. Germline values: CDR1 SGHTA, CDR2 FQGNSA. TCRdb's table, derived via immunoSEQ multiplex PCR, lists solely in-frame clones and lacks some. This table holds 270,000 or so clones, about four fifths found once. To note about this clone: Other DNA sequences in the sample encode the same CDR3.

What was sequenced was peripheral blood. The receptor's source is a human donor with COVID-19, enrolled during active disease. The donor label of this sample is uncertain. The rearrangement joins TRBV7-2 to TRBJ1-2; the match to TRBD1 covers 9 bases. Here the CDR3 DNA reads TGTGCCAGCAGCCTTGGACAGGGGATTTTAAGAAATGGCTACACCTTC. Its translation: CASSLGQGILRNGYTF.